This TCR beta chain was recovered during a study of T cells after yellow fever vaccination. V dropped 1 base and J dropped 2 bases, with 11 bases sitting between them. Germline V lookup: CDR1 SSHAT, CDR2 FNYEAQ (reference sequence). This CDR3 contains 16 residues. This clonotype was recorded a few times. TCRdb processed the 5' RACE reads anew with MiXCR; each CDR3 protein has one entry. The table records about 500,000 distinct CDR3 sequences, roughly a sixth of them present only once. The sample was PBMCs, taken 5 days after the first yellow fever vaccination. The rearrangement uses TRBV7-7 and TRBJ2-2, with D possibly matching TRBD1 (6 bases). This sequence was found in a man in his late teens or twenties who received the YFV17D yellow fever vaccine. In nucleotides, the CDR3 is TGTGCCAGCAGCTTAGAAGGCAGGGGTAACACCGGGGAGCTGTTTTTT. This encodes CASSLEGRGNTGELFF.